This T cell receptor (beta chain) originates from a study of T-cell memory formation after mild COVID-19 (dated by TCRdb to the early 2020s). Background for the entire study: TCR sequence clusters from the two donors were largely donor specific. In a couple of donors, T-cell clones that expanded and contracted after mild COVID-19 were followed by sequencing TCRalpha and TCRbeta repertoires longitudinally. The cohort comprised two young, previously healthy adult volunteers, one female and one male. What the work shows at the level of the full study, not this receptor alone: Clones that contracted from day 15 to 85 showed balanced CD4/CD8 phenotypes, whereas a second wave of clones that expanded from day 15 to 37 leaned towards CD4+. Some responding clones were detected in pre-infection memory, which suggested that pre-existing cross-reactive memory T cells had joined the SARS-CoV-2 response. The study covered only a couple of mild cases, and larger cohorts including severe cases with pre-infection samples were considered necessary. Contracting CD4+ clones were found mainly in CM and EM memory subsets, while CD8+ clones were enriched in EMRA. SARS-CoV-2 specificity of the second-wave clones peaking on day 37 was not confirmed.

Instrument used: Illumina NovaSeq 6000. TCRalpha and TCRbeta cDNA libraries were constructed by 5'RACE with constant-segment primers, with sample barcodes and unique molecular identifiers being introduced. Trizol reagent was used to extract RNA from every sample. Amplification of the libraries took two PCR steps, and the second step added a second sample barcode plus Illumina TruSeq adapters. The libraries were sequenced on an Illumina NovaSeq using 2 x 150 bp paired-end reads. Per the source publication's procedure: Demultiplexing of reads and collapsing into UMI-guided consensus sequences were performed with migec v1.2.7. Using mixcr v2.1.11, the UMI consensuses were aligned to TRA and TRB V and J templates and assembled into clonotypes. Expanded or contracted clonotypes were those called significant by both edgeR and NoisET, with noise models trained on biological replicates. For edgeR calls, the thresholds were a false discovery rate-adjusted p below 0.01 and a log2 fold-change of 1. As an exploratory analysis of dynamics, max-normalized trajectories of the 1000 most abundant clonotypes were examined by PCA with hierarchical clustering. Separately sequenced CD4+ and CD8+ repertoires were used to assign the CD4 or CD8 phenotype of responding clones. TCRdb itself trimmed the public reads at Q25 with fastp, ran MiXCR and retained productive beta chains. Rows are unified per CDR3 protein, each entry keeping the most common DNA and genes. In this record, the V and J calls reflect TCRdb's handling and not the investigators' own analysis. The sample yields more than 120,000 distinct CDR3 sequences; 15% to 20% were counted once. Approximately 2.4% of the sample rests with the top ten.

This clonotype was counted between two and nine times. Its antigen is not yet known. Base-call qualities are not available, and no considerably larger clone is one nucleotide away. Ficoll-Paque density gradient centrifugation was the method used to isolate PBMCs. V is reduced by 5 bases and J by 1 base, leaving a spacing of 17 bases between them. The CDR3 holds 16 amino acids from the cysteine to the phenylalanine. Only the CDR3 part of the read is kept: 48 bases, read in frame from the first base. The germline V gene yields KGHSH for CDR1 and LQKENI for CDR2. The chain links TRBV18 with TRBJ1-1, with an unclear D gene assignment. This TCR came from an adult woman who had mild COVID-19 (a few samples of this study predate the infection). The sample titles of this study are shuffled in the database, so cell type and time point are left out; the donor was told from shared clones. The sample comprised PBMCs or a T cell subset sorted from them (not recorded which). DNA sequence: TGTGCCAGCTCAACCTTGGCGGCGATTCAGAACACTGAAGCTTTCTTT. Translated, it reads CASSTLAAIQNTEAFF.